Below, one T cell receptor beta chain is given with its context. What it recognizes is unknown. Sequenced by immunoSEQ multiplex PCR; TCRdb stores in-frame clones only, minus some. The table has approximately 100,000 clones, roughly 90% seen once. This sample is drawn from a study of cytomegalovirus exposure and HLA in healthy donors. Study findings and constraints: Most observed TCR sequences were rare, whereas some public TCRs were detected in many donors. Among TCR beta chains, those listed as cytomegalovirus-associated numbered about 150.

The donors were members of the validation cohort comprising approximately 110 subjects, separate from the roughly 670-subject first cohort. The origin of this receptor is a woman aged 18-29 years in good health and CMV-seropositive. Sequencing was performed on PBMCs.

The CDR3 DNA follows: TGTGCCAGCAGTGCTTTTGACAGGAATCAGCCCCAGCATTTT. As protein: CASSAFDRNQPQHF. The J gene is TRBJ1-5, the V gene TRBV27, with D possibly being TRBD1 (6 bases). Trimming left V 5 bases short and J 4 bases short, with 12 bases between. There are 14 residues in the CDR3. The V gene's germline CDR1 is MNHEY and CDR2 SMNVEV (reference sequence).